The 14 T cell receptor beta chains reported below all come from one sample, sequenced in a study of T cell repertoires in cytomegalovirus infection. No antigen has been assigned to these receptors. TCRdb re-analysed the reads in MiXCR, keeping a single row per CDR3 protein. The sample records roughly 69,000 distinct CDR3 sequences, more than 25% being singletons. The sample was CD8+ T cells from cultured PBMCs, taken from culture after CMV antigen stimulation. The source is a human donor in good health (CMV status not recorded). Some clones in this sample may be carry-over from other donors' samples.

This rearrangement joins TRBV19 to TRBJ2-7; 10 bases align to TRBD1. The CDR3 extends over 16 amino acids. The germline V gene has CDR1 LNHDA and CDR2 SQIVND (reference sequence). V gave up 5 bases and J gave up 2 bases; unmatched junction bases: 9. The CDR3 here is CASSFTPGQGPYEQYF. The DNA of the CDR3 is TGTGCCAGTAGTTTTACACCGGGACAGGGGCCCTACGAGCAGTACTTC.

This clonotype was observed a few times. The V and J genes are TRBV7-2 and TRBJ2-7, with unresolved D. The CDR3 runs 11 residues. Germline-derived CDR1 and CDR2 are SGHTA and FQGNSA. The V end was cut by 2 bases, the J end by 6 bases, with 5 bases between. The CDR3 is CASSLKREQYF. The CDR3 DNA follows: TGTGCCAGCAGCTTAAAACGCGAGCAGTACTTC.

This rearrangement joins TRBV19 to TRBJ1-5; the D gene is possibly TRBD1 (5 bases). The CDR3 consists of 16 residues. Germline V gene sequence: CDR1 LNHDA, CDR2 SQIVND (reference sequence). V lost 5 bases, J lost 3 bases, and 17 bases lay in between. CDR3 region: CASSLLRDSDNQPQHF. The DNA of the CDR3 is TGTGCCAGTAGTCTTCTCCGCGACAGTGACAATCAGCCCCAGCATTTT. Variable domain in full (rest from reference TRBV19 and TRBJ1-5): DGGITQSPKYLFRKEGQNVTLSCEQNLNHDAMYWYRQDPGQGLRLIYYSQIVNDFQKGDIAEGYSVSREKKESFPLTVTSAQKNPTAFYLCASSLLRDSDNQPQHFGDGTRLSIL.

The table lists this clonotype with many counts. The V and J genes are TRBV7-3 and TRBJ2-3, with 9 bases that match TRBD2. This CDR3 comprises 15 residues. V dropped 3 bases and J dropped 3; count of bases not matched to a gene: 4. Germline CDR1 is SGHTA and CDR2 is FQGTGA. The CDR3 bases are TGTGCCAGCAGCTTTGCGGGGGGGCCTACAGATACGCAGTATTTT. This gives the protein CASSFAGGPTDTQYF.

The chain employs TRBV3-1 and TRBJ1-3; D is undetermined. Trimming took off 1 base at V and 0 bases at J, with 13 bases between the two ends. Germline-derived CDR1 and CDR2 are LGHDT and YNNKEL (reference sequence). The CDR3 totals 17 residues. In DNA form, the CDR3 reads TGTGCCAGCAGCCAAGGACTCCCAGCGAGCTCTGGAAACACCATATATTTT. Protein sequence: CASSQGLPASSGNTIYF.

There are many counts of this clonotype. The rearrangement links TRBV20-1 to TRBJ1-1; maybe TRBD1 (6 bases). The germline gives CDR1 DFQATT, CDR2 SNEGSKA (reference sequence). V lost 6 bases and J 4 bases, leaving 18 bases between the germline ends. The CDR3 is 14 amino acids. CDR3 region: CSADPWGAVTEAFF. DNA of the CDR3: TGCAGTGCCGATCCTTGGGGGGCGGTCACTGAAGCTTTCTTT.

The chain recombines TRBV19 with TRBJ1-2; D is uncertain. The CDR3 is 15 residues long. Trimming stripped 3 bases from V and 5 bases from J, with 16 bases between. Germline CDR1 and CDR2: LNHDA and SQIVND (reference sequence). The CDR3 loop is CASSIPAEAGYGYTF. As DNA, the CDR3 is TGTGCCAGTAGTATCCCGGCAGAGGCTGGGTATGGCTACACCTTC.

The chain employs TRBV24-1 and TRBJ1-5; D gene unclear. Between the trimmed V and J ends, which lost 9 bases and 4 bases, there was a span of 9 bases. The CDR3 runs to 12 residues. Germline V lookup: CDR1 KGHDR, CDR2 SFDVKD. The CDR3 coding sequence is TGTGCCACCGGAGAAGCAAATCAGCCCCAGCATTTT. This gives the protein CATGEANQPQHF.

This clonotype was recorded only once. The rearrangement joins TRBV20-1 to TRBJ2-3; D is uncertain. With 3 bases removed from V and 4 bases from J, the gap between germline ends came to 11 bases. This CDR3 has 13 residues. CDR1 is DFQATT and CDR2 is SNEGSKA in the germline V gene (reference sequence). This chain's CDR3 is CSARPPPADTQYF. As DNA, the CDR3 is TGCAGTGCTAGGCCTCCACCGGCAGATACGCAGTATTTT.

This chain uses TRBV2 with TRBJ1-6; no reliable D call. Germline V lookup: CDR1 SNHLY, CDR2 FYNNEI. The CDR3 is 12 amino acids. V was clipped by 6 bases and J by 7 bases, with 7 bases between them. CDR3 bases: TGTGCCAGCAGGGACGGGAATTCACCCCTCCACTTT. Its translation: CASRDGNSPLHF.

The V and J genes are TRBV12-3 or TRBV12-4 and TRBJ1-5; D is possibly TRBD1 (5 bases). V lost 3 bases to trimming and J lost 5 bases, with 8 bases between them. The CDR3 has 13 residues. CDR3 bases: TGTGCCAGCAGTTTCGGGGGATATCAGCCCCAGCATTTT. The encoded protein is CASSFGGYQPQHF.

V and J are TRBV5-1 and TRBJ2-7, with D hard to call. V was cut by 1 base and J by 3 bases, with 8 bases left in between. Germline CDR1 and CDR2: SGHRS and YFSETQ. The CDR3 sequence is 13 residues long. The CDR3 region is CASSLSPGYEQYF. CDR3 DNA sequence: TGCGCCAGCAGCTTGTCACCAGGCTACGAGCAGTACTTC. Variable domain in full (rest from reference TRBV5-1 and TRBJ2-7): KAGVTQTPRYLIKTRGQQVTLSCSPISGHRSVSWYQQTPGQGLQFLFEYFSETQRNKGNFPGRFSGRQFSNSRSEMNVSTLELGDSALYLCASSLSPGYEQYFGPGTRLTVT.

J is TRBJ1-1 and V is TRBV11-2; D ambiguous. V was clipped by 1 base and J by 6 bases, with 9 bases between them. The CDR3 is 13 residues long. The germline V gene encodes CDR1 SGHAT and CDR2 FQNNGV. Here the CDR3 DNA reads TGTGCCAGCAGCTTAGCACTTGCACCTGAAGCTTTCTTT. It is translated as CASSLALAPEAFF.

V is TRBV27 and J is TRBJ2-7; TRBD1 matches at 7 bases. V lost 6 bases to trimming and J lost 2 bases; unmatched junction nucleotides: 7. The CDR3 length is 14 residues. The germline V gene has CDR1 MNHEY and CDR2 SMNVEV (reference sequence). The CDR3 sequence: CASSQRDRAYEQYF. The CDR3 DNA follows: TGTGCCAGCAGCCAAAGGGACAGAGCCTACGAGCAGTACTTC.